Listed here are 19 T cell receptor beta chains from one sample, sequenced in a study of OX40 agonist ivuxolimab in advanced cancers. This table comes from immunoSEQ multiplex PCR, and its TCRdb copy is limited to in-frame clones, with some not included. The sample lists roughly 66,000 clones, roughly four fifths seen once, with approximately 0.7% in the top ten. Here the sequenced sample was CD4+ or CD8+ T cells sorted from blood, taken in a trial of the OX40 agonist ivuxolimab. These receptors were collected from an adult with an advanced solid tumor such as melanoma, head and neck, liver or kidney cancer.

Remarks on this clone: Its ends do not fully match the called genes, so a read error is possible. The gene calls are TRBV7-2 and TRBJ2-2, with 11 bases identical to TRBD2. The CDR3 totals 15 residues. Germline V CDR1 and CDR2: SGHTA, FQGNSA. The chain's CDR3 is CASSLAGGSTGELFF. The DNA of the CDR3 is TGTGCCAGCAGCCTAGCGGGGGGTAGCACCGGGGAGCTGTTTTTT.

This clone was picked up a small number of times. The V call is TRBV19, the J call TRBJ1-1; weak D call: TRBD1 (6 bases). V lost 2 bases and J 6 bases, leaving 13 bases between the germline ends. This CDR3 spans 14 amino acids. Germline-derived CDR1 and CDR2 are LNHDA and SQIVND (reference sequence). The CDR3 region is CASSIQGQRPEAFF. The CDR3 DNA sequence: TGTGCCAGTAGTATACAGGGACAACGGCCTGAAGCTTTCTTT.

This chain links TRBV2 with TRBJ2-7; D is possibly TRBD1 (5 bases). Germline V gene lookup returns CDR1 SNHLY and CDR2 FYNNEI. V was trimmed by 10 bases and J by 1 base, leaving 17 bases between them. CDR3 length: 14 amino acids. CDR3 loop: CATRAVRVSYEQYF. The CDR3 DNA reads TGTGCCACCAGGGCGGTTCGGGTTTCCTACGAGCAGTACTTC.

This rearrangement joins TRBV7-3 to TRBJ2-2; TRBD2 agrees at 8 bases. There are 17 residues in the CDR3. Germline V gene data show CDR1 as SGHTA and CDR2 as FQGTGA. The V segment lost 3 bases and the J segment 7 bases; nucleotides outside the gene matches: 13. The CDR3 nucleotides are TGTGCCAGCAGCTTTGTCCCTGGAGCGGGGGTAGGCGGGGAGCTGTTTTTT. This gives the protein CASSFVPGAGVGGELFF.

The CDR3 here is CASSPITSPSSYGYTF. The DNA of the CDR3 is TGTGCCAGCAGTCCGATTACAAGTCCGAGTTCTTATGGCTACACCTTC. The V and J genes are TRBV14 and TRBJ1-2; D is uncertain. The CDR3 sequence is 16 residues long. The germline V and J ends were trimmed by 6 bases and 5 bases, with 22 bases remaining between them. In germline, CDR1 is SGHDN, CDR2 FVKESK.

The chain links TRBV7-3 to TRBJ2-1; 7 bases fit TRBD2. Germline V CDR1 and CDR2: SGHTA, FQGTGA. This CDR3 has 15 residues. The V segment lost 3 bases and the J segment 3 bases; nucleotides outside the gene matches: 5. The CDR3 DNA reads TGTGCCAGCAGCTTTACCCCGGGGGGCTACAATGAGCAGTTCTTC. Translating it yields CASSFTPGGYNEQFF.

CDR3 sequence: CASSSGHREKLFF. The CDR3, as DNA: TGCGCCAGCAGTTCGGGACATCGGGAAAAACTGTTTTTT. This sequence joins TRBV5-1 and TRBJ1-4; a weak D match, TRBD1 (6 bases). CDR3 length: 13 residues. Trimming left V 5 bases short and J 8 bases short, with 13 bases between. Germline assignment: CDR1 SGHRS and CDR2 YFSETQ. Drawing the rest from reference TRBV5-1 and TRBJ1-4, the complete variable domain is KAGVTQTPRYLIKTRGQQVTLSCSPISGHRSVSWYQQTPGQGLQFLFEYFSETQRNKGNFPGRFSGRQFSNSRSEMNVSTLELGDSALYLCASSSGHREKLFFGSGTQLSVL.

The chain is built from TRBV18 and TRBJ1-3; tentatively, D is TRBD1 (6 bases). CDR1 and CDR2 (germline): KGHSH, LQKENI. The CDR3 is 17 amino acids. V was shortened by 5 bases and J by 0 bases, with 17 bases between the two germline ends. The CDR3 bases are TGTGCCAGCTCAGTCCTACAGGGTGGAGACTCTGGAAACACCATATATTTT. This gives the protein CASSVLQGGDSGNTIYF.

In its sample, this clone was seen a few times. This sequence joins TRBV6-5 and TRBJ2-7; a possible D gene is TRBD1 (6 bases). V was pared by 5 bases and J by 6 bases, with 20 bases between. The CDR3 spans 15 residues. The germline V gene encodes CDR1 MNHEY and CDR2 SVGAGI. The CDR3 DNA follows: TGTGCCAGCAGTCTACGATCCCCACAGGGTGGCGAGCAGTACTTC. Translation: CASSLRSPQGGEQYF.

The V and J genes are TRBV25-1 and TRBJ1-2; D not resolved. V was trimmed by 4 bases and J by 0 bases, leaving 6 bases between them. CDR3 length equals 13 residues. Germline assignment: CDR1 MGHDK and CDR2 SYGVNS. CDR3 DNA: TGTGCCAGCAGTGGCAGCCCTAACTATGGCTACACCTTC. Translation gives CASSGSPNYGYTF.

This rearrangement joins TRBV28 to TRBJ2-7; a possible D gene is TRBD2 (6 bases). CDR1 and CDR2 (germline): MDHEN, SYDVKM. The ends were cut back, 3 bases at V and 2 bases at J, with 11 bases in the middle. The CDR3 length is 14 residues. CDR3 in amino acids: CASSFGGIAYEQYF. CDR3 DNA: TGTGCCAGCAGTTTTGGCGGGATAGCCTACGAGCAGTACTTC. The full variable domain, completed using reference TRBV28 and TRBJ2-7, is DVKVTQSSRYLVKRTGEKVFLECVQDMDHENMFWYRQDPGLGLRLIYFSYDVKMKEKGDIPEGYSVSREKKERFSLILESASTNQTSMYLCASSFGGIAYEQYFGPGTRLTVT.

CDR3 coding DNA: TGTGCCAGTAGTGTACGCCGGGACAGGGGACTTTATAGCAATCAGCCCCAGCATTTT. Encoded protein: CASSVRRDRGLYSNQPQHF. The chain uses TRBV19 and TRBJ1-5, with 10 bases matching TRBD1. V was clipped by 5 bases and J by 0 bases; unmatched bases: 13. The germline CDR1 and CDR2 sequences are LNHDA and SQIVND (reference sequence). There are 19 residues in the CDR3. The entire variable domain, with the rest obtained from reference TRBV19 and TRBJ1-5, is as follows: DGGITQSPKYLFRKEGQNVTLSCEQNLNHDAMYWYRQDPGQGLRLIYYSQIVNDFQKGDIAEGYSVSREKKESFPLTVTSAQKNPTAFYLCASSVRRDRGLYSNQPQHFGDGTRLSIL.

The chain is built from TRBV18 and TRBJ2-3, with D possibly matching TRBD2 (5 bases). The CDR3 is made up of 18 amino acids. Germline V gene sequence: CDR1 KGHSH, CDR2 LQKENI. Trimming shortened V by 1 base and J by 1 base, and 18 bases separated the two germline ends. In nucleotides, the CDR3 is TGTGCCAGCTCACCACGAAGAGGTGGAGGCCAGGGCACAGATACGCAGTATTTT. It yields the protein CASSPRRGGGQGTDTQYF.

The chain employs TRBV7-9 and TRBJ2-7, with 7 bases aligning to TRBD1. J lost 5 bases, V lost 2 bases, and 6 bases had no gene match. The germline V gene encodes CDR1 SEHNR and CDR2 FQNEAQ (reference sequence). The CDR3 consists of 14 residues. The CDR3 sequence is CASSLSQGVDEQYF. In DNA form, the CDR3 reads TGTGCCAGCAGCTTAAGTCAGGGGGTAGACGAGCAGTACTTC.

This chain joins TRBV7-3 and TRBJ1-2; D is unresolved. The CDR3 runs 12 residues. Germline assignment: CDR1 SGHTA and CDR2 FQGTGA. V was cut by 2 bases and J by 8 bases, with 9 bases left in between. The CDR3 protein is CASSLLPGGYTF. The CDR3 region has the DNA TGTGCCAGCAGCTTACTGCCCGGGGGCTACACCTTC.

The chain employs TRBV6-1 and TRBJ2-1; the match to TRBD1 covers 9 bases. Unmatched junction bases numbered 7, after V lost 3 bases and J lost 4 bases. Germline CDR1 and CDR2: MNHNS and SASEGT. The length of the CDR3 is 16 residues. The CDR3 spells CASSEKGTGFYNEQFF. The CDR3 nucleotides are TGTGCCAGCAGTGAGAAGGGGACAGGGTTTTACAATGAGCAGTTCTTC.

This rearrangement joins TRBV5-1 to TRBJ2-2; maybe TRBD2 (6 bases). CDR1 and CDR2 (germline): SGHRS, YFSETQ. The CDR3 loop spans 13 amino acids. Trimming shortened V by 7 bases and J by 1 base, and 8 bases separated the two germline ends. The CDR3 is CASRLENTGELFF. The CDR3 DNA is TGCGCCAGCCGACTAGAGAACACCGGGGAGCTGTTTTTT.

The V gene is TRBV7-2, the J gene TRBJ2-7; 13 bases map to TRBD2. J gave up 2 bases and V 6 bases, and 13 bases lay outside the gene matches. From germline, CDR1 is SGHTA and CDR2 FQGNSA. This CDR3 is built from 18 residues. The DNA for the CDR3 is TGTGCCAGCAGGGGCCCCTCACCGACTAGCGGGAGGACCTACGAGCAGTACTTC. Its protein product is CASRGPSPTSGRTYEQYF.

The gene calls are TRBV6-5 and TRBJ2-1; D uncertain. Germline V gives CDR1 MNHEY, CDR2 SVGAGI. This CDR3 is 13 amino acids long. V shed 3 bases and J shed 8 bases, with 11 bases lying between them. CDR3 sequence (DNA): TGTGCCAGCAGTTATACTCTTGACCATGAGCAGTTCTTC. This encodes CASSYTLDHEQFF.